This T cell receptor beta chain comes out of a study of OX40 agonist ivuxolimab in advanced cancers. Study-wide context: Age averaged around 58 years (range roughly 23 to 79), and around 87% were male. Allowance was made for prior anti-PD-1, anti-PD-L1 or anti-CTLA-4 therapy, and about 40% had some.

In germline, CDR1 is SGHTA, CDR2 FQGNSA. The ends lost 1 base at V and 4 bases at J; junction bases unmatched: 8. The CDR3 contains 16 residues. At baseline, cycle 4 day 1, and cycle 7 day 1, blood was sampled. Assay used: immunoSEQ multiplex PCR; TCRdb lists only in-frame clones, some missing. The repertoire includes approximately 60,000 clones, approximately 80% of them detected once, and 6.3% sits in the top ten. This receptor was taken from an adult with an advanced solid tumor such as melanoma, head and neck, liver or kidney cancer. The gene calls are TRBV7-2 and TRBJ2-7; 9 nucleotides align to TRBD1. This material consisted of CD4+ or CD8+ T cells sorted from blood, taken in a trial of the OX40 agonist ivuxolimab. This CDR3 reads CASSLVNRGPVYEQYF. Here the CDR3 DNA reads TGTGCCAGCAGCTTAGTAAACAGGGGGCCGGTGTACGAGCAGTACTTC.